The 7 T cell receptor beta chains below all came from one sample that was sequenced in a study of cytomegalovirus exposure and HLA in healthy donors. The study ran its PCR with 60 Vbeta and 13 Jbeta primers. Method: immunoSEQ multiplex PCR; TCRdb's copy keeps in-frame clones and lacks some. Of 150,000 to 200,000 clones listed, 70% to 80% were seen once; the top ten hold around 14%. Material: PBMCs. The receptors originated from a woman aged 30 to 39 in good health and CMV-seropositive.

V gene TRBV7-9 combines with J gene TRBJ2-1, with a possible D match to TRBD1 (6 bases). The ends were cut back, 5 bases at V and 3 bases at J, with 17 bases in the middle. This CDR3 has 16 residues. Germline V gene sequence: CDR1 SEHNR, CDR2 FQNEAQ (reference sequence). CDR3 in DNA: TGTGCCAGCAGCCCGAAAGGGGGAAGGGGCTACAATGAGCAGTTCTTC. Its translation is CASSPKGGRGYNEQFF.

Only a few counts were recorded for this clone. The chain couples TRBV2 to TRBJ2-7; maybe TRBD2 (7 bases). With 6 bases removed from V and 2 bases from J, the gap between germline ends came to 14 bases. CDR3 size: 14 residues. The V gene's germline CDR1 is SNHLY and CDR2 FYNNEI. The CDR3 DNA sequence: TGTGCCAGCAGCCCAAGAGGGGGGGCCTACGAGCAGTACTTC. It specifies CASSPRGGAYEQYF.

This clone showed up just once. The chain uses TRBV7-9 and TRBJ1-3; weak D call: TRBD1 (6 bases). V was clipped by 7 bases and J by 4 bases, with 20 bases between them. Germline V CDR1 and CDR2: SEHNR, FQNEAQ (reference sequence). The CDR3 totals 16 residues. The CDR3 nucleotides are TGTGCCAGCACTAGTCCCCGGGGGGCGAGAGGAAACACCATATATTTT. It is translated as CASTSPRGARGNTIYF.

The chain joins TRBV2 to TRBJ2-2, with D possibly being TRBD1 (5 bases). V lost 4 bases, J lost 6 bases, and 12 bases lay in between. Germline V gene sequence: CDR1 SNHLY, CDR2 FYNNEI. The CDR3 totals 14 residues. CDR3 in amino acids: CASSVRQPSGELFF. The CDR3 DNA follows: TGTGCCAGCAGTGTTAGACAGCCTTCCGGGGAGCTGTTTTTT.

There are a few counts of this clone. The chain joins TRBV7-9 to TRBJ2-5; D might be TRBD1 (6 bases). This CDR3 is built from 13 residues. Germline V lookup: CDR1 SEHNR, CDR2 FQNEAQ (reference sequence). Trimming removed 6 bases at V and 3 bases at J, with 11 bases between. CDR3 nucleotide sequence: TGTGCCAGCAGACCCACAGGGAAAGAGACCCAGTACTTC. Translation gives CASRPTGKETQYF.

The rearrangement links TRBV19 to TRBJ2-3, with TRBD2 identical over 13 bases. Per the germline V gene, CDR1 is LNHDA and CDR2 is SQIVND (reference sequence). Trimming cost V 5 bases and J 5 bases; bases outside gene matches: 10. The CDR3 is 17 amino acids. CDR3 in amino acids: CASSPLAGGPLLDTQYF. The CDR3 DNA follows: TGTGCCAGTAGTCCACTAGCGGGGGGGCCCTTGCTAGATACGCAGTATTTT.

This chain connects TRBV5-1 to TRBJ1-2, with no clear D. V was cut by 4 bases and J by 4 bases, with 8 bases left in between. CDR1 SGHRS and CDR2 YFSETQ come from the germline V gene. This CDR3 has 12 amino acids. The CDR3 bases are TGCGCCAGCAGCCCTCCGGGCTATGGCTACACCTTC. Translation: CASSPPGYGYTF.